The clone carrying this T cell receptor (beta chain) was recorded once. Treatment noted: roughly 18 received Ad26.COV2.S at low or high dose, single or two shots; five or six received placebo; per-sample allocation not given. Sampling took place 63 days after the first vaccine or placebo injection. Cohort 1b enrolled adults aged 18-55 years in Boston. From germline, CDR1 is SGHRS and CDR2 YFSETQ. V was trimmed by 3 bases and J by 0 bases, leaving 21 bases between them. The CDR3 has 18 residues. Assay used: immunoSEQ multiplex PCR; TCRdb lists only in-frame clones, some missing. Altogether roughly 410,000 clones are present, about four fifths being singletons, with the ten largest covering approximately 7.8%. These data come from a study of Ad26.COV2.S vaccination and SARS-CoV-2 variants.

The material sequenced was peripheral blood, taken in a trial of Ad26.COV2.S vaccine versus placebo. The sequence derives from a person aged 18 to 59 who received the Ad26.COV2.S COVID-19 vaccine or a placebo. V usage is TRBV5-1 and J usage is TRBJ1-1; D may be TRBD1 (6 bases). CDR3 amino acids: CASSSSRGGGLLNTEAFF. CDR3 nucleotides: TGCGCCAGCAGCTCCTCGAGGGGTGGGGGGCTTTTGAACACTGAAGCTTTCTTT.